What follows are 32 T cell receptor beta chains derived from one specimen sequenced in a study of cytomegalovirus exposure and HLA in healthy donors. The PCR made use of 60 Vbeta and 13 Jbeta primers. TCRdb keeps only in-frame clones here, not all; method: immunoSEQ multiplex PCR. This table holds about 110,000 clones, around two thirds found once. The sequencing sample was made of PBMCs. All receptors derive from a man aged 25 to 45 in good health and CMV-seropositive.

V and J are TRBV5-4 and TRBJ2-2; 10 bases fit TRBD1. The V gene end was trimmed by 4 bases and the J gene end by 5 bases; junction bases not matched to a gene: 8. The CDR3 is 16 residues long. Germline V lookup: CDR1 SGHNT, CDR2 YYREEE (reference sequence). In DNA, the CDR3 is TGTGCCAGCAGCCCAAGACAGGGGGCTGGTACCGGGGAGCTGTTTTTT. This sequence encodes CASSPRQGAGTGELFF.

This clone was observed a single time. The chain employs TRBV18 and TRBJ2-2; the D gene is possibly TRBD1 (6 bases). CDR1 KGHSH and CDR2 LQKENI come from the germline V gene. The CDR3 consists of 16 residues. With 6 bases removed from V and 0 bases from J, the gap between germline ends came to 14 bases. The CDR3 loop reads CASSLTWDTNTGELFF. The CDR3 DNA reads TGTGCCAGCTCCCTCACCTGGGACACGAACACCGGGGAGCTGTTTTTT.

The chain links TRBV9 to TRBJ2-7, with D possibly TRBD2 on 5 matching bases. This CDR3 contains 14 residues. V was trimmed by 0 bases and J by 6 bases, leaving 13 bases between them. Germline V lookup: CDR1 SGDLS, CDR2 YYNGEE. This chain's CDR3 is CASSVGWSGIEQYF. The CDR3 region has the DNA TGTGCCAGCAGCGTAGGATGGTCGGGGATCGAGCAGTACTTC.

The rearrangement links TRBV19 to TRBJ1-4, with D possibly TRBD1 on 6 matching bases. Germline CDR1 is LNHDA and CDR2 is SQIVND (reference sequence). V gave up 5 bases and J gave up 2 bases, with 9 bases separating them. The CDR3 runs to 14 residues. CDR3 sequence: CASSFQGTNEKLFF. The CDR3 DNA sequence: TGTGCCAGTAGTTTCCAGGGGACTAATGAAAAACTGTTTTTT.

This chain uses TRBV11-1 with TRBJ2-1; weak D call: TRBD2 (5 bases). The V and J ends lost 6 bases and 10 bases respectively, with 16 bases between them. The CDR3 is 13 residues long. CDR1 is SGHAT, CDR2 FQDESV, per germline (reference sequence). The CDR3 coding sequence is TGTGCCAGCAGTTCAAACGAGGGATACGAGCAGTTCTTC. This codes for CASSSNEGYEQFF.

CDR3 bases: TGTGCCAGCAGTTTCGTAGGTAGCGGAGCCTACGAGCAGTACTTC. Protein: CASSFVGSGAYEQYF. The chain is built from TRBV27 and TRBJ2-7, with TRBD2 as a possible D gene (6 bases). Trimming pared 3 bases from V and 2 bases from J, leaving 14 bases between. CDR3 length: 15 amino acids. CDR1 is MNHEY and CDR2 is SMNVEV in the germline V gene (reference sequence).

This clone was observed a few times. The chain recombines TRBV11-3 with TRBJ1-1, with D maybe TRBD1 (6 bases). The germline V gene encodes CDR1 SGHNT and CDR2 YENEEA. This CDR3 contains 14 residues. With 5 bases removed from V and 4 bases from J, the gap between germline ends came to 14 bases. The CDR3 is CASSGFDRPTEAFF. The CDR3 DNA is TGTGCCAGCAGCGGTTTTGACAGGCCCACTGAAGCTTTCTTT.

This clone was seen a few times. This chain uses TRBV7-9 with TRBJ1-1; TRBD1 might be the D (6 bases). Between the trimmed V and J ends, which lost 8 bases and 5 bases, there was a span of 21 bases. The CDR3 length is 15 residues. Germline assignment: CDR1 SEHNR and CDR2 FQNEAQ (reference sequence). The CDR3 sequence: CASFPRGTKGTEAFF. CDR3 in DNA: TGTGCCAGCTTCCCGAGGGGGACTAAAGGGACTGAAGCTTTCTTT.

This clone was observed a handful of times. The chain recombines TRBV11-3 with TRBJ2-5, with a tentative D call TRBD2 (7 bases). Germline V lookup: CDR1 SGHNT, CDR2 YENEEA. The CDR3 runs to 17 residues. Trimming took 1 base from V and 0 from J, leaving 15 bases between them. The DNA for the CDR3 is TGTGCCAGCAGCTTAGGGCTGTGGGGGGGGCACCAAGAGACCCAGTACTTC. Residues: CASSLGLWGGHQETQYF. The complete variable domain, with remaining parts taken from reference TRBV11-3 and TRBJ2-5, reads EAGVVQSPRYKIIEKKQPVAFWCNPISGHNTLYWYLQNLGQGPELLIRYENEEAVDDSQLPKDRFSAERLKGVDSTLKIQPAELGDSAVYLCASSLGLWGGHQETQYFGPGTRLLVL.

The CDR3 spells CASSEGWGGNEQFF. The CDR3 coding sequence is TGTGCCAGCAGTGAAGGGTGGGGAGGTAATGAGCAGTTCTTC. The chain employs TRBV6-5 and TRBJ2-1, with D tentatively TRBD2 (6 bases). Trimming shortened V by 5 bases and J by 7 bases, and 15 bases separated the two germline ends. This CDR3 is 14 amino acids long. The germline V gene has CDR1 MNHEY and CDR2 SVGAGI.

This clone turned up a few times. V and J are TRBV7-9 and TRBJ2-3; TRBD2 aligns across 8 bases. CDR1 SEHNR and CDR2 FQNEAQ come from the germline V gene (reference sequence). CDR3 size: 14 residues. V lost 4 bases to trimming and J lost 8 bases; unmatched junction nucleotides: 8. In DNA form, the CDR3 reads TGTGCCAGCAGCTCGGGGGGGGGTGGTGGTACGCAGTATTTT. Protein sequence: CASSSGGGGGTQYF.

This sequence joins TRBV5-6 and TRBJ1-1; TRBD1 is a possible D gene (5 bases). Trimming stripped 2 bases from V and 5 bases from J, with 16 bases between. Germline CDR1 is SGHDT and CDR2 is YYEEEE. The CDR3 totals 15 residues. CDR3 sequence (DNA): TGTGCCAGCAGCTTTCCCCAGGGATGGCAAACTGAAGCTTTCTTT. Amino acids: CASSFPQGWQTEAFF.

V is TRBV29-1 and J is TRBJ1-1; TRBD1 is a possible D gene (6 bases). V gave up 4 bases and J gave up 4 bases, with 22 bases separating them. Germline V gene data show CDR1 as SQVTM and CDR2 as ANQGSEA. CDR3 length equals 16 residues. The CDR3 bases are TGCAGCGTTGGGCGGTTGGGGGGGCCAGGTGTCACTGAAGCTTTCTTT. Translating it yields CSVGRLGGPGVTEAFF.

The chain uses TRBV5-1 and TRBJ1-2; possibly TRBD1 for D (6 bases). V was pared by 5 bases and J by 2 bases, with 10 bases between. Germline V lookup: CDR1 SGHRS, CDR2 YFSETQ. The CDR3 contains 13 residues. CDR3 region: CASRFDRNYGYTF. Here the CDR3 DNA reads TGCGCCAGCAGATTCGACAGGAACTATGGCTACACCTTC.

The chain combines TRBV10-3 with TRBJ1-3, with a weak D call TRBD1 (6 bases). Germline values: CDR1 ENHRY, CDR2 SYGVKD. Trimming shortened V by 0 bases and J by 1 base, and 10 bases separated the two germline ends. This CDR3 is built from 16 residues. In nucleotides, the CDR3 is TGTGCCATCAGTGAGTCGAACAGGGAGTCTGGAAACACCATATATTTT. Its protein is CAISESNRESGNTIYF.

About this clone: Other DNA sequences in this sample translate to the same CDR3. The genes are TRBV23-1 and TRBJ2-2; TRBD2 is a possible D gene (5 bases). TRBV23-1 is classed as an ORF, of uncertain function. V was pared by 1 base and J by 2 bases, with 11 bases between. The CDR3 is 16 residues long. This CDR3 reads CASSQYGTRNTGELFF. The CDR3 nucleotides are TGCGCCAGCAGTCAATACGGAACTAGAAACACCGGGGAGCTGTTTTTT.

This clone was counted ten times or more. The chain recombines TRBV7-8 with TRBJ1-1; D is unclear. V was shortened by 5 bases and J by 3 bases, with 16 bases between the two germline ends. The CDR3 runs 15 residues. Per germline, CDR1 SGHVS and CDR2 FQNEAQ. The CDR3 here is CASSVREGVDTEAFF. Here the CDR3 DNA reads TGTGCCAGCAGCGTACGGGAGGGAGTGGACACTGAAGCTTTCTTT.

V is TRBV7-9 and J is TRBJ2-1; TRBD1 might be the D (5 bases). The CDR3 has 15 amino acids. Trimming removed 4 bases from V and 3 bases from J, with 13 bases in between. In germline, CDR1 is SEHNR, CDR2 FQNEAQ (reference sequence). The CDR3 coding sequence is TGTGCCAGCAGCTCCCAGGGCGCCAACTACAATGAGCAGTTCTTC. Amino acid sequence: CASSSQGANYNEQFF.

This clone has more than one count but fewer than ten. The chain combines TRBV10-3 with TRBJ1-2; TRBD1 agrees at 7 bases. The CDR3 consists of 12 residues. Germline CDR1 ENHRY, CDR2 SYGVKD. V was clipped by 5 bases and J by 3 bases; unmatched bases: 0. CDR3 sequence (DNA): TGTGCCATCAGTACAGGGGACTATGGCTACACCTTC. This codes for CAISTGDYGYTF.

The chain carries TRBV5-3 and TRBJ2-5; D possibly corresponds to TRBD2 (7 bases). TRBV5-3 is treated as an ORF (open reading frame) with a function not yet certain. The CDR3 is 12 amino acids. V shed 6 bases and J shed 5 bases, with 11 bases lying between them. CDR3 sequence reads: CARIGGAETQYF. The CDR3 DNA is TGTGCCAGAATAGGGGGGGCTGAGACCCAGTACTTC.

This chain uses TRBV10-3 with TRBJ2-7; 9 nucleotides agree with TRBD2. The CDR3 runs 15 residues. The V segment lost 10 bases and the J segment 6 bases; nucleotides outside the gene matches: 16. From germline, CDR1 is ENHRY and CDR2 SYGVKD. As DNA, the CDR3 is TGTGCCACCGGCCCAGCGGGGGGCCGGGAGAGCGAGCAGTACTTC. It codes for CATGPAGGRESEQYF.

The chain links TRBV5-4 to TRBJ1-3; 9 positions match TRBD1. CDR3 length: 15 residues. V lost 4 bases, J lost 3 bases, and 5 bases stayed unmatched. Germline V gene sequence: CDR1 SGHNT, CDR2 YYREEE (reference sequence). CDR3 amino acids: CASSPGQGGGNTIYF. The CDR3 nucleotides are TGTGCCAGCAGCCCGGGACAGGGAGGTGGAAACACCATATATTTT.

This clone occurred once. V usage is TRBV5-1 and J usage is TRBJ2-6; D possibly corresponds to TRBD1 (6 bases). This CDR3 is 15 amino acids long. Germline values: CDR1 SGHRS, CDR2 YFSETQ. Trimming took 1 base from V and 2 from J, leaving 7 bases between them. This CDR3 is CASSLTGTGANVLTF. The CDR3 DNA sequence: TGCGCCAGCAGCTTGACAGGGACTGGGGCCAACGTCCTGACTTTC.

The chain employs TRBV4-1 and TRBJ2-3, with D unclear. Trimming stripped 1 base from V and 2 bases from J, with 7 bases between. This CDR3 region has 14 residues. Germline V gene data show CDR1 as MGHRA and CDR2 as YSYEKL. CDR3 residues: CASSQGRNTDTQYF. CDR3 in DNA: TGCGCCAGCAGCCAAGGTCGTAACACAGATACGCAGTATTTT.

DNA for the CDR3: TGCGCCAGCAGCTTGTTTCCAGGGGCCATCGAAGATACGCAGTATTTT. Its translation is CASSLFPGAIEDTQYF. The chain has TRBV5-1 and TRBJ2-3; possibly TRBD1 for D (6 bases). V lost 1 base and J 5 bases, leaving 17 bases between the germline ends. This CDR3 has 16 amino acids. The germline V gene encodes CDR1 SGHRS and CDR2 YFSETQ.

The chain couples TRBV7-2 to TRBJ1-4; D not certain. The CDR3 sequence is 14 residues long. The V gene's germline CDR1 is SGHTA and CDR2 FQGNSA. Trimming left V 5 bases short and J 3 bases short, with 10 bases between. CDR3 protein: CASSTGPANEKLFF. CDR3 in DNA: TGTGCCAGCAGCACGGGTCCGGCTAATGAAAAACTGTTTTTT.

The V and J genes are TRBV7-2 and TRBJ1-2; D gene uncertain. CDR3 length: 13 amino acids. The germline V and J ends were trimmed by 1 base and 4 bases, with 7 bases remaining between them. Germline values: CDR1 SGHTA, CDR2 FQGNSA. CDR3 sequence reads: CASSLVPGYGYTF. CDR3 nucleotide sequence: TGTGCCAGCAGCTTAGTGCCGGGCTATGGCTACACCTTC.

V gene TRBV5-4 combines with J gene TRBJ2-1; D gene unclear. V was cut by 4 bases and J by 4 bases, with 6 bases left in between. This CDR3 has 12 amino acids. Germline V gives CDR1 SGHNT, CDR2 YYREEE (reference sequence). CDR3 DNA sequence: TGTGCCAGCAGCCCCAAATACAATGAGCAGTTCTTC. Protein: CASSPKYNEQFF.

The rearrangement links TRBV10-1 to TRBJ1-2; D might be TRBD1 (6 bases). V was cut by 9 bases and J by 5 bases, with 16 bases left in between. This CDR3 spans 13 amino acids. Looked up from germline, CDR1 is WNHNN and CDR2 is SYGVQD (reference sequence). Here the CDR3 DNA reads TGCGCCAGGGGTTCCAGGGGAGAATATGGCTACACCTTC. It encodes CARGSRGEYGYTF.

The chain carries TRBV7-2 and TRBJ2-7; 9 bases match TRBD1. Trimming took 6 bases from V and 7 from J; bases not matched to a gene: 7. Germline V gene data show CDR1 as SGHTA and CDR2 as FQGNSA. The CDR3 has 13 amino acids. CDR3 coding DNA: TGTGCCAGCAGTTCACAGGGGGCGGGGGAGCAGTACTTC. Its protein product is CASSSQGAGEQYF.

The rearrangement links TRBV5-1 to TRBJ2-2, with 7 bases matching TRBD1. Per the germline V gene, CDR1 is SGHRS and CDR2 is YFSETQ. The CDR3 has 13 residues. With 4 bases clipped from V and 6 bases from J, the junction kept 3 bases outside the gene matches. The CDR3 protein is CASSPDRAGELFF. CDR3 nucleotides: TGCGCCAGCAGCCCAGACAGGGCCGGGGAGCTGTTTTTT.

The chain employs TRBV6-6 and TRBJ1-2; tentatively, D is TRBD1 (6 bases). CDR1 is MNHNY and CDR2 is SVGAGI in the germline V gene (reference sequence). The CDR3 is 15 amino acids. Trimming shortened V by 4 bases and J by 7 bases, and 19 bases separated the two germline ends. DNA of the CDR3: TGTGCCAGCAGTTCTACCGCAGGGGATAGCTCTGGCTACACCTTC. This translates into CASSSTAGDSSGYTF.